This T cell receptor beta chain was obtained from a study of blood T cell repertoires in COVID-19. Overall study context: Donors in the United States, Italy and Spain gave samples during acute or convalescent COVID-19.

Clones were sequenced by immunoSEQ multiplex PCR, and TCRdb holds only the in-frame ones, with some missing. The table includes fewer than 200,000 clones, 76% detected once. The CDR3 contains 19 residues. Germline V gives CDR1 MNHNS, CDR2 SASEGT. Trimming took 1 base from V and 2 from J; bases not matched to a gene: 6. Sequencing was done on a sample of peripheral blood. The clonotype was recovered from an elderly woman with acute or convalescent COVID-19. This rearrangement joins TRBV6-1 to TRBJ2-4; 15 bases agree with TRBD2. CDR3 residues: CASSEGTSGRAGSKNIQYF. The CDR3 DNA is TGTGCCAGCAGTGAAGGGACTAGCGGGAGGGCCGGGTCCAAAAACATTCAGTACTTC.